These 21 T cell receptor beta chains were sequenced from one sample in a study of CD8 T cells in ankylosing spondylitis. TCRdb reprocessed the 5' RACE reads with MiXCR, giving one entry per CDR3 protein. This sample has around 120,000 distinct CDR3 sequences, with around 9% found just once. Sequences were obtained from blood, either unsorted or a sorted T cell fraction (not recorded which). These receptor sequences come from a male donor with ankylosing spondylitis or in good health (not recorded which).

Ten or more counts support this clonotype. The chain couples TRBV12-3 or TRBV12-4 to TRBJ1-5; D uncertain. The CDR3 covers 12 residues. Trimming stripped 2 bases from V and 9 bases from J, with 8 bases between. CDR3 loop: CASSLRVRPQHF. Here the CDR3 DNA reads TGTGCCAGCAGTTTAAGGGTGAGGCCCCAGCATTTT.

The V gene is TRBV28, the J gene TRBJ1-5, with 11 bases matching TRBD1. CDR1 MDHEN and CDR2 SYDVKM come from the germline V gene. The CDR3 is made up of 15 amino acids. V was pared by 2 bases and J by 6 bases, with 3 bases of the junction left unmatched. DNA for the CDR3: TGTGCCAGCAGTTTAGGACAGGGGGCGGTTCAGCCCCAGCATTTT. Its translation: CASSLGQGAVQPQHF.

This clonotype was counted many times. CDR3 residues: CASSLWGETQYF. The CDR3 bases are TGTGCCAGCAGTCTTTGGGGGGAGACCCAGTACTTC. The V and J genes are TRBV12-3 or TRBV12-4 and TRBJ2-5, with D perhaps TRBD1 or TRBD2 (5 bases each). Trimming removed 5 bases from V and 5 bases from J, with 9 bases in between. The CDR3 is made up of 12 amino acids.

In this sample, this clonotype turned up many times. The chain couples TRBV10-3 to TRBJ2-7; no reliable D call. V was clipped by 2 bases and J by 2 bases, with 10 bases between them. The germline gives CDR1 ENHRY, CDR2 SYGVKD. The CDR3 is 14 amino acids. This CDR3 reads CAISETASAYEQYF. CDR3 bases: TGTGCCATCAGTGAGACTGCCTCTGCCTACGAGCAGTACTTC.

This clonotype was found many times. CDR3 sequence reads: CATGITASTDTQYF. DNA for the CDR3: TGTGCCACAGGGATAACGGCGAGCACAGATACGCAGTATTTT. V usage is TRBV10-3 and J usage is TRBJ2-3, with D maybe TRBD1 (5 bases). V lost 10 bases, J lost 0 bases, and 14 bases lay in between. Germline CDR1 ENHRY, CDR2 SYGVKD. This CDR3 has 14 residues.

This clonotype was picked up a small number of times. The rearrangement uses TRBV3-1 and TRBJ2-3; 9 nucleotides agree with TRBD2. V lost 0 bases to trimming and J lost 2 bases; unmatched junction nucleotides: 15. This CDR3 region has 20 residues. Germline loops: CDR1 LGHDT, CDR2 YNNKEL (reference sequence). CDR3 amino acids: CASSQEVGRLAEADTDTQYF. The CDR3 region has the DNA TGTGCCAGCAGCCAAGAAGTGGGTAGACTAGCGGAGGCGGACACAGATACGCAGTATTTT.

This clonotype showed up just a few times. The rearrangement joins TRBV5-1 to TRBJ2-1; 11 bases fit TRBD2. The CDR3 is made up of 17 amino acids. Trimming removed 0 bases from V and 7 bases from J; junction bases left unmatched: 9. Germline V gives CDR1 SGHRS, CDR2 YFSETQ. The CDR3 nucleotides are TGCGCCAGCAGCTTGGATCTACTAGCGGGAGTACAGAATGAGCAGTTCTTC. It encodes CASSLDLLAGVQNEQFF.

V usage is TRBV18 and J usage is TRBJ2-1; 9 bases agree with TRBD2. The CDR3 is 16 residues long. Germline V gives CDR1 KGHSH, CDR2 LQKENI. The J segment lost 5 bases and the V segment lost 3 bases, leaving 8 bases of the junction unmatched. Here the CDR3 DNA reads TGTGCCAGCTCACCCTGGGAGACTAGCGGAAACAATGAGCAGTTCTTC. Its translation is CASSPWETSGNNEQFF.

In its sample, this clonotype was seen many times. J is TRBJ2-1 and V is TRBV27, with 7 bases that match TRBD2. The CDR3 has 16 amino acids. Germline V lookup: CDR1 MNHEY, CDR2 SMNVEV (reference sequence). V was pared by 4 bases and J by 10 bases, with 16 bases of the junction left unmatched. CDR3 sequence reads: CASSWESRLAGREQFF. The CDR3 region has the DNA TGTGCCAGCAGTTGGGAGTCGAGACTAGCCGGAAGAGAGCAGTTCTTC.

This chain links TRBV28 with TRBJ2-7; D remains ambiguous. V gave up 6 bases and J gave up 0 bases, with 15 bases separating them. The CDR3 is 15 amino acids. The germline CDR1 and CDR2 sequences are MDHEN and SYDVKM. The CDR3 region has the DNA TGTGCCAGCAGGATAAGTCTATCGAGCTCCTACGAGCAGTACTTC. Translating gives CASRISLSSSYEQYF.

Ten or more counts support this clonotype. The chain combines TRBV7-2 with TRBJ1-6, with D tentatively TRBD1 (6 bases). Germline CDR1 is SGHTA and CDR2 is FQGNSA. This CDR3 comprises 16 residues. Trimming removed 2 bases from V and 7 bases from J, with 15 bases in between. CDR3 in DNA: TGTGCCAGCAGCTTATTGGTAATCGGACAGAATTCACCCCTCCACTTT. Its protein is CASSLLVIGQNSPLHF. Based on the CDR3 plus reference TRBV7-2 and TRBJ1-6, the full variable domain is GAGVSQSPSNKVTEKGKDVELRCDPISGHTALYWYRQSLGQGLEFLIYFQGNSAPDKSGLPSDRFSAERTGGSVSTLTIQRTQQEDSAVYLCASSLLVIGQNSPLHFGNGTRLTVT.

V is TRBV6-5 and J is TRBJ2-1, with a tentative D call TRBD1 (6 bases). This CDR3 has 15 residues. Germline V gene data show CDR1 as MNHEY and CDR2 as SVGAGI. V lost 4 bases, J lost 5 bases, and 15 bases lay in between. Written as DNA, the CDR3 is TGTGCCAGCAGTTCAACCGACAGGTGGAACAATGAGCAGTTCTTC. Translation gives CASSSTDRWNNEQFF.

This clonotype was observed many times. The chain joins TRBV20-1 to TRBJ2-1, with TRBD2 matching over 13 bases. There are 16 residues in the CDR3. Germline V gene sequence: CDR1 DFQATT, CDR2 SNEGSKA (reference sequence). Trimming removed 4 bases from V and 5 bases from J; junction bases left unmatched: 8. CDR3 nucleotides: TGCAGTGCTAATGAAGTACTAGCGGGAGGGGACAATGAGCAGTTCTTC. Its translation is CSANEVLAGGDNEQFF.

This chain uses TRBV5-1 with TRBJ2-2; TRBD1 is a possible D gene (5 bases). The CDR3 consists of 13 residues. Germline-derived CDR1 and CDR2 are SGHRS and YFSETQ. V gave up 5 bases and J gave up 6 bases, with 11 bases separating them. The DNA for the CDR3 is TGCGCCAGCAGAACAGGTGGCCCCGGGGAGCTGTTTTTT. This codes for CASRTGGPGELFF.

The CDR3 sequence: CASNYRGAGELFF. The DNA of the CDR3 is TGTGCCAGCAATTACAGGGGGGCCGGGGAGCTGTTTTTT. The rearrangement links TRBV3-1 to TRBJ2-2; 8 bases agree with TRBD1. The CDR3 spans 13 residues. J was trimmed by 6 bases and V by 7 bases; bases with no gene match: 4. The germline CDR1 and CDR2 sequences are LGHDT and YNNKEL (reference sequence).

This clonotype turned up a few times. V usage is TRBV7-4 and J usage is TRBJ2-4, with 8 positions matching TRBD2. Germline V gives CDR1 SGHVT, CDR2 SQSDAQ. V was clipped by 1 base and J by 2 bases; unmatched bases: 16. The CDR3 extends over 20 amino acids. This CDR3 is CASSLVPPREREFSKNIQYF. The CDR3, as DNA: TGTGCCAGCAGCTTAGTTCCGCCAAGGGAGCGGGAGTTTTCCAAAAACATTCAGTACTTC.

The V gene is TRBV28, the J gene TRBJ2-7; D may match TRBD1 or TRBD2 (6 bases each). The V end lost 5 bases, the J end lost 5 bases, and 22 bases lay between the germline ends. Germline-derived CDR1 and CDR2 are MDHEN and SYDVKM. The CDR3 length is 16 residues. DNA for the CDR3: TGTGCCAGCAGTGCATACAGGGACTTTCTCGAGAACGAGCAGTACTTC. Translating it yields CASSAYRDFLENEQYF.

This clonotype was detected once. This sequence joins TRBV7-6 and TRBJ2-5, with TRBD2 as a possible D gene (6 bases). Germline loops: CDR1 SGHVS, CDR2 FNYEAQ. The V gene lost 5 bases and the J gene lost 2 bases, with 12 bases spanning the gap. There are 14 residues in the CDR3. The CDR3 is CASSPRGIQETQYF. The CDR3 DNA reads as TGTGCCAGCAGCCCCCGGGGGATTCAAGAGACCCAGTACTTC.

The genes are TRBV20-1 and TRBJ2-1; TRBD2 matches 11 bases. Germline V gene sequence: CDR1 DFQATT, CDR2 SNEGSKA (reference sequence). This CDR3 is built from 16 residues. V shed 7 bases, J shed 4 bases, and the junction held 12 bases outside the gene matches. In DNA form, the CDR3 reads TGCAGTGTTCTGACTAGCGGGGACACCCGTTACAATGAGCAGTTCTTC. Its protein product is CSVLTSGDTRYNEQFF.

This clonotype was observed at least ten times. The genes are TRBV20-1 and TRBJ2-1, with a weak D call TRBD2 (6 bases). Germline values: CDR1 DFQATT, CDR2 SNEGSKA (reference sequence). The CDR3 extends over 14 amino acids. V was cut by 4 bases and J by 4 bases, with 14 bases left in between. CDR3 DNA: TGCAGTGCTAACCGGGACTCGATTTACAATGAGCAGTTCTTC. It yields the protein CSANRDSIYNEQFF.

The rearrangement joins TRBV5-1 to TRBJ2-3; TRBD2 matches 11 bases. Germline CDR1 reads SGHRS; CDR2 reads YFSETQ. This CDR3 comprises 16 residues. V dropped 0 bases and J dropped 3; count of bases not matched to a gene: 3. This CDR3 reads CASSLASGRTTDTQYF. CDR3 DNA sequence: TGCGCCAGCAGCTTGGCTAGCGGGAGGACGACAGATACGCAGTATTTT.